The rows below give T cell receptor beta chains drawn from one sample of a study of blood T cell repertoires in COVID-19. TCRdb keeps only in-frame clones here, not all; method: immunoSEQ multiplex PCR. The sample shows under 200,000 clones, 70% to 90% of them seen only once. Sequencing input: peripheral blood. These TCRs come from a man aged 60 to 69 with COVID-19, enrolled during active disease. CDR3s include the opening cysteine and the closing phenylalanine or tryptophan. A D gene is named only where the DNA matches it firmly. Clone size, where shown, is once, few, many, or a class for clones that have expanded.

TRBV5-5	TRBJ1-6	NA	TRBD1	CASSPTGGIGSPLHF	TGTGCCAGCAGCCCGACAGGGGGCATAGGTTCACCCCTCCACTTT
TRBV2	TRBJ1-1	NA	TRBD1	CASNGGTAKAFF	TGTGCCAGCAACGGCGGGACAGCGAAAGCTTTCTTT
TRBV6-5	TRBJ2-1	NA	TRBD2	CASSYSGLASYNEQFF	TGTGCCAGCAGTTATTCCGGACTAGCCTCCTACAATGAGCAGTTCTTC
TRBV19	TRBJ1-3	few	NA	CASISDSLNTIYF	TGTGCCAGTATTTCGGACAGCTTAAACACCATATATTTT
TRBV6-1	TRBJ2-1	NA	TRBD2	CASSEEVTSGYNEQFF	TGTGCCAGCAGTGAAGAAGTGACTAGCGGTTACAATGAGCAGTTCTTC
TRBV30	TRBJ2-5	NA	NA	CAWIRGETQYF	TGTGCCTGGATAAGAGGGGAGACCCAGTACTTC
TRBV5-1	TRBJ2-5	few	TRBD2	CASSLGGSLRETQYF	TGCGCCAGCAGCTTGGGCGGGAGCCTTCGGGAGACCCAGTACTTC
TRBV21-1	TRBJ2-7	NA	NA	CASSPPQQGDYEQYF	TGTGCCAGCAGCCCCCCCCAACAGGGGGACTACGAGCAGTACTTC
TRBV2	TRBJ1-4	once	TRBD1	CASSELRQGQEKLFF	TGTGCCAGCAGTGAACTGAGACAGGGGCAAGAAAAACTGTTTTTT
TRBV11-2	TRBJ1-3	NA	TRBD1	CASSLEDRGWSGNTIYF	TGTGCCAGCAGCTTAGAGGACAGGGGGTGGTCTGGAAACACCATATATTTT
TRBV19	TRBJ2-1	NA	NA	CASSIVGGPYNEQFF	TGTGCCAGTAGTATTGTCGGGGGACCCTACAATGAGCAGTTCTTC
TRBV4-1	TRBJ2-1	NA	TRBD2	CASSQDLQLAGAISSYNEQFF	TGCGCCAGCAGCCAAGATTTACAGTTAGCGGGGGCGATTAGCTCCTACAATGAGCAGTTCTTC
TRBV11-2	TRBJ2-1	few	NA	CASSLDSAYNEQFF	TGTGCCAGCAGCTTGGACAGTGCCTACAATGAGCAGTTCTTC
TRBV14	TRBJ1-4	NA	TRBD1	CASSRQGAGEKLFF	TGTGCCAGCAGCCGACAGGGGGCAGGTGAAAAACTGTTTTTT
TRBV19	TRBJ1-2	NA	TRBD1	CASSPTGQNNGYTF	TGTGCCAGTAGTCCGACGGGACAGAACAATGGCTACACCTTC
TRBV30	TRBJ1-6	NA	NA	CAWSNSQGNSPLHF	TGTGCCTGGAGTAACTCGCAGGGAAATTCACCCCTCCACTTT
TRBV27	TRBJ2-7	NA	TRBD1	CASSTDRVPYEQYF	TGTGCCAGCAGTACCGACAGGGTCCCCTACGAGCAGTACTTC